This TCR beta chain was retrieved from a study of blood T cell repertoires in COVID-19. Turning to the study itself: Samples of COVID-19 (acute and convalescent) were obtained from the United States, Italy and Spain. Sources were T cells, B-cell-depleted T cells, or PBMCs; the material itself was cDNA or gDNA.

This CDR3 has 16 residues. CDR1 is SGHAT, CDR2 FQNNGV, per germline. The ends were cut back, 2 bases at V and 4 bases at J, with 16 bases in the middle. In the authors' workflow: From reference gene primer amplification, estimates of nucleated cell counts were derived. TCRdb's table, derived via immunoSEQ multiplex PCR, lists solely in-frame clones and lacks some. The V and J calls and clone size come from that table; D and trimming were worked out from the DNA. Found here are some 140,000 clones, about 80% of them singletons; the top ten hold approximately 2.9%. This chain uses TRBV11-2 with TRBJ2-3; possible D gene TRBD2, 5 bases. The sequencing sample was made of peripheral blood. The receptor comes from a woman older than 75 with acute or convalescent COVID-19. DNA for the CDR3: TGTGCCAGCAGCTTAAATCCGGTCGGGGTAGCAGATACGCAGTATTTT. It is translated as CASSLNPVGVADTQYF.